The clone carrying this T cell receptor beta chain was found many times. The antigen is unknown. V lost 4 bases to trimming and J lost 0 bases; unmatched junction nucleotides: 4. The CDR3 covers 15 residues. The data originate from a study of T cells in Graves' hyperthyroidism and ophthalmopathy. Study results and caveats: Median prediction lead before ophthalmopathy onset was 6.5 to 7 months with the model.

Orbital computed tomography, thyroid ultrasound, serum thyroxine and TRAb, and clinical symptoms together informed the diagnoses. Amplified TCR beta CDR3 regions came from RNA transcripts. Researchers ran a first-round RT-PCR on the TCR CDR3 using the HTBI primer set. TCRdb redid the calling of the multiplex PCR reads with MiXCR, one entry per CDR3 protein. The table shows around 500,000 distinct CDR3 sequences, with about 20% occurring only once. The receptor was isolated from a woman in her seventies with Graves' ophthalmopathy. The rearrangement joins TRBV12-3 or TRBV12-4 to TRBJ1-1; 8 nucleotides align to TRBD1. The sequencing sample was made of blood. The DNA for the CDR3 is TGTGCCAGCAGTTCAGGGACAGGCATGAACACTGAAGCTTTCTTT. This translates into CASSSGTGMNTEAFF.